The clone carrying this TCR beta chain appeared a single time. What it binds is not known. The data belong to a study of beta chain features in type 1 diabetes. Study-level findings and limits: PCR might pick shorter templates more often, in the same way for patients and controls. TCRB CDR3s from Type 1 diabetes patients were moderately but significantly shorter in all four CD4+ subsets.

V shed 5 bases and J 5 bases; nucleotides not matched to a gene: 4. Germline CDR1 and CDR2: SGHNT and YYREEE (reference sequence). This CDR3 is 14 amino acids long. Expressed TCRB transcripts were sequenced after all isolated RNA was converted to cDNA. Around 3.7 million reads was the average for naive, central memory and regulatory T cell samples. TCRdb's copy holds only in-frame clones and misses some; the assay was immunoSEQ multiplex PCR. This sample has around 56,000 clones, with approximately 52% found just once. The TCR was taken from a woman between 40 and 55 years old with type 1 diabetes. The rearrangement links TRBV5-4 to TRBJ1-6, with 7 bases fitting TRBD1. The specimen sequenced was Tregs from blood. CDR3 DNA: TGTGCCAGCAGACGGGACAGTGATAATTCACCCCTCCACTTT. Its protein product is CASRRDSDNSPLHF.